Presented here are 21 T cell receptor beta chains from one specimen sequenced in a study of blood T cells in healthy people across ages. Alongside a J-beta primer mix, a sample-barcoded 5' primer served in a second PCR lasting about 7 to 12 cycles. TCRdb re-derived calls from the 5' RACE reads in MiXCR, one entry per CDR3 protein. The sample lists 1.5 million to 2 million distinct CDR3 sequences, about 39% seen once, with 23% in the top ten. The sample comprised blood. Receptors originate from a human donor in good health.

The chain couples TRBV7-2 to TRBJ2-7; possibly TRBD2 for D (6 bases). CDR1 and CDR2 from the germline V gene are SGHTA and FQGNSA. CDR3 length: 14 amino acids. Trimming stripped 5 bases from V and 5 bases from J, with 16 bases between. CDR3 DNA: TGTGCCAGCAGCCCCCCCGGAGGGAGCCACGAGCAGTACTTC. It yields the protein CASSPPGGSHEQYF.

CDR3 region: CSATDRGAFWEQFF. In DNA form, the CDR3 reads TGCAGTGCCACGGACAGGGGTGCATTTTGGGAGCAGTTCTTC. The chain is built from TRBV20-1 and TRBJ2-1; 9 bases align to TRBD1. Germline CDR1 DFQATT, CDR2 SNEGSKA (reference sequence). The CDR3 extends over 14 amino acids. V gave up 6 bases and J gave up 10 bases; unmatched junction bases: 13.

In its sample, this clonotype was seen a few times. This may come from a read error, since a much larger clone is one base off. The chain's CDR3 is CASRPRDSYGYTF. CDR3 DNA: TGTGCCAGCAGACCCCGGGACAGCTATGGCTACACCTTC. The rearrangement uses TRBV2 and TRBJ1-2; 7 bases match TRBD1. CDR1 and CDR2 (germline): SNHLY, FYNNEI. CDR3 size: 13 residues. V was pared by 6 bases and J by 4 bases, with 5 bases of the junction left unmatched.

The table lists this clonotype with a few counts. The chain uses TRBV12-3 or TRBV12-4 and TRBJ1-6; D is perhaps TRBD1 (6 bases). The CDR3 length is 15 residues. Trimming took off 6 bases at V and 6 bases at J, with 15 bases between the two ends. In DNA, the CDR3 is TGTGCCAGCAGCCCCTACTGGACAGCTAATTCACCCCTCCACTTT. It translates to CASSPYWTANSPLHF.

The V call is TRBV7-3, the J call TRBJ2-3; 9 bases map to TRBD1. The germline CDR1 and CDR2 sequences are SGHTA and FQGTGA. V lost 4 bases to trimming and J lost 2 bases; unmatched junction nucleotides: 7. The CDR3 extends over 16 amino acids. CDR3: CASSSAGQGFTDTQYF. In DNA form, the CDR3 reads TGTGCCAGCAGCTCCGCAGGACAGGGGTTCACAGATACGCAGTATTTT.

This clonotype appeared a few times. The chain couples TRBV10-3 to TRBJ1-2; TRBD1 is a possible D gene (5 bases). V lost 5 bases to trimming and J lost 0 bases, with 7 bases between them. CDR1 and CDR2 from the germline V gene are ENHRY and SYGVKD. The CDR3 sequence is 13 residues long. This CDR3 is CAISPGSNYGYTF. DNA of the CDR3: TGTGCCATCAGTCCAGGGTCTAACTATGGCTACACCTTC.

This clonotype has more than one count but fewer than ten. The chain links TRBV20-1 to TRBJ1-5; D ambiguous. This CDR3 has 13 amino acids. Germline values: CDR1 DFQATT, CDR2 SNEGSKA (reference sequence). V lost 6 bases and J lost 1, with 10 bases in between. The DNA for the CDR3 is TGCAGTGCCGGGCGGGAAAGCAATCAGCCCCAGCATTTT. Its protein is CSAGRESNQPQHF.

J is TRBJ1-5 and V is TRBV12-3 or TRBV12-4, with 8 bases matching TRBD1. The CDR3 consists of 16 residues. The V gene end was trimmed by 4 bases and the J gene end by 2 bases; junction bases not matched to a gene: 7. The CDR3 DNA sequence: TGTGCCAGCAGTTCCGGACAGGGTAGAGGCAATCAGCCCCAGCATTTT. Amino acid sequence: CASSSGQGRGNQPQHF.

CDR3 in amino acids: CSARPSDWPGETQYF. The CDR3 DNA reads TGCAGTGCTAGACCGTCGGATTGGCCGGGGGAGACCCAGTACTTC. V gene TRBV20-1 combines with J gene TRBJ2-5; D is perhaps TRBD2 (5 bases). CDR3 length: 15 residues. V shed 2 bases and J shed 5 bases, with 18 bases lying between them. Germline assignment: CDR1 DFQATT and CDR2 SNEGSKA (reference sequence).

This clonotype has ten or more counts. This sequence joins TRBV9 and TRBJ2-1, with 8 bases that match TRBD1. Germline V CDR1 and CDR2: SGDLS, YYNGEE. With V trimmed by 0 bases and J by 2 bases, 1 base remained unmatched. The CDR3 consists of 15 residues. The CDR3 loop is CASSVGTGTYNEQFF. The CDR3 bases are TGTGCCAGCAGCGTAGGGACAGGGACCTACAATGAGCAGTTCTTC.

There are a few counts of this clonotype. V usage is TRBV29-1 and J usage is TRBJ1-1, with D possibly being TRBD1 (6 bases). The germline V gene encodes CDR1 SQVTM and CDR2 ANQGSEA. This CDR3 contains 13 residues. Trimming removed 6 bases at V and 5 bases at J, with 16 bases between. The CDR3 loop is CSVTGQGLTEAFF. The CDR3 coding sequence is TGCAGCGTCACAGGGCAGGGGTTAACTGAAGCTTTCTTT.

The V call is TRBV5-8, the J call TRBJ2-1; 8 bases match TRBD2. Trimming cost V 3 bases and J 4 bases; bases outside gene matches: 9. Per germline, CDR1 SGHTS and CDR2 YDEGEE. The CDR3 is made up of 16 amino acids. The CDR3 DNA reads TGTGCCAGCAGCTCGGATAAGCGGGGGTTTTACAATGAGCAGTTCTTC. This gives the protein CASSSDKRGFYNEQFF.

The chain joins TRBV6-2 or TRBV6-3 to TRBJ1-1, with a weak D call TRBD1 (5 bases). Trimming removed 4 bases from V and 4 bases from J, with 10 bases in between. In germline, CDR1 is MNHEY, CDR2 SVGEGT. The CDR3 has 13 amino acids. As DNA, the CDR3 is TGTGCCAGCAGTTGGACACAACCCACTGAAGCTTTCTTT. Encoded protein: CASSWTQPTEAFF.

CDR3 sequence reads: CASSRVLNSNEQFF. The CDR3 region has the DNA TGCGCCAGCAGCAGAGTTCTAAACAGCAATGAGCAGTTCTTC. The chain employs TRBV4-3 and TRBJ2-1; D remains unclear. V dropped 5 bases and J dropped 6 bases, with 14 bases sitting between them. The length of the CDR3 is 14 residues. Germline V CDR1 and CDR2: LGHNA, YSLEER.

Written as DNA, the CDR3 is TGTGCCAGCTTACGGACGGGAAGCTCCTACAATGAGCAGTTCTTC. This codes for CASLRTGSSYNEQFF. The rearrangement links TRBV18 to TRBJ2-1; D might be TRBD2 (5 bases). This CDR3 is built from 15 residues. Trimming cost V 7 bases and J 0 bases, with 13 bases left between them. Germline CDR1 KGHSH, CDR2 LQKENI.

This clonotype was recorded a few times. The V call is TRBV11-1, the J call TRBJ2-4; TRBD1 might be the D (6 bases). The J call is uncertain, as TRBJ2-7 better fits the DNA end. The CDR3 contains 16 residues. CDR1 and CDR2 from the germline V gene are SGHAT and FQDESV (reference sequence). The CDR3 coding sequence is TGTGCCAGCAGCTTCCGAGCAGGGGCGAATTCCTACGAGCAGTACTTC. Protein: CASSFRAGANSYEQYF.

This sequence joins TRBV27 and TRBJ1-1; D ambiguous. V lost 6 bases and J lost 1, with 12 bases in between. CDR3 length: 14 residues. In germline, CDR1 is MNHEY, CDR2 SMNVEV (reference sequence). The CDR3 region has the DNA TGTGCCAGCAGCCCGACACCTTCGAACACTGAAGCTTTCTTT. Translating it yields CASSPTPSNTEAFF.

The chain joins TRBV7-2 to TRBJ1-6, with 7 bases matching TRBD1. The CDR3 length is 15 residues. Germline values: CDR1 SGHTA, CDR2 FQGNSA. The junction had 15 bases not matched to a gene; V was cut back by 5 bases and J by 14 bases. In DNA, the CDR3 is TGTGCCAGCAGCATAACAGGGGCCGCTGGTTGGGCCCTCCACTTT. This translates into CASSITGAAGWALHF.

The CDR3 DNA reads TGTGCCAGCAGCAATTATCGGACAGGGGGGGACGAGCAGTACTTC. Translating gives CASSNYRTGGDEQYF. V is TRBV7-9 and J is TRBJ2-7; 10 nucleotides align to TRBD1. Germline CDR1 and CDR2: SEHNR and FQNEAQ (reference sequence). The CDR3 is made up of 15 amino acids. V shed 5 bases, J shed 5 bases, and the junction held 9 bases outside the gene matches. Filled out from reference TRBV7-9 and TRBJ2-7, the complete variable domain reads DTGVSQNPRHKITKRGQNVTFRCDPISEHNRLYWYRQTLGQGPEFLTYFQNEAQLEKSRLLSDRFSAERPKGSFSTLEIQRTEQGDSAMYLCASSNYRTGGDEQYFGPGTRLTVT.

V gene TRBV15 combines with J gene TRBJ2-4, with TRBD2 identical over 8 bases. CDR3 length: 15 amino acids. The trim removed 3 bases at V and 1 base at J, leaving 2 bases unmatched. Germline CDR1 and CDR2: LNHNV and YYDKDF (reference sequence). Here the CDR3 DNA reads TGTGCCACCAGCAGTGGACTAGCCGCCAAAAACATTCAGTACTTC. It encodes CATSSGLAAKNIQYF.

This clonotype has more than one count but fewer than ten. This rearrangement joins TRBV7-8 to TRBJ2-1; D not certain. Germline V gives CDR1 SGHVS, CDR2 FQNEAQ. The CDR3 covers 13 residues. With 1 base removed from V and 10 bases from J, the gap between germline ends came to 11 bases. CDR3 in DNA: TGTGCCAGCAGCTTAGTTTTTGCTTTAGAGCAGTTCTTC. Protein: CASSLVFALEQFF.